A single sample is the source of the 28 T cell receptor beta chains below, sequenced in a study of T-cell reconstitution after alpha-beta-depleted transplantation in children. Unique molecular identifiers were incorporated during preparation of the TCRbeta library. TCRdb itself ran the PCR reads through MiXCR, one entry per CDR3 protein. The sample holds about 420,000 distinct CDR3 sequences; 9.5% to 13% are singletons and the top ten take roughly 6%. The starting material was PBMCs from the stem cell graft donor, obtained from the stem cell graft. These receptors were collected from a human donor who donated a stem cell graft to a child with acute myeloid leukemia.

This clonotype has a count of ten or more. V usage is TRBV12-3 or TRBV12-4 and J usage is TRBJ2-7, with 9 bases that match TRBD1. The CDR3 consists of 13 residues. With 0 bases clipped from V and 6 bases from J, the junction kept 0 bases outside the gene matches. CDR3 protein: CASSLATGGEQYF. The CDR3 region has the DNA TGTGCCAGCAGTTTAGCGACAGGGGGCGAGCAGTACTTC.

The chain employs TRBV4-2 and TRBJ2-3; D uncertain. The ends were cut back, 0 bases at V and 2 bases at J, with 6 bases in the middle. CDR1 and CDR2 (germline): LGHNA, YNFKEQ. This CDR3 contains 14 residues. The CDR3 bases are TGTGCCAGCAGCCAAGATCCGGCCACAGATACGCAGTATTTT. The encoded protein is CASSQDPATDTQYF.

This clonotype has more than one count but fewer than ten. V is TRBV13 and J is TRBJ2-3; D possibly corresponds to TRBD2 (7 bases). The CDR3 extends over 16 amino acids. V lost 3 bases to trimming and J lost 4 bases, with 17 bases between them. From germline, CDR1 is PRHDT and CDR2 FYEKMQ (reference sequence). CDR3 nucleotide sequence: TGTGCCAGCAGCTTCGAGGGGGGGATGGTACCAGATACGCAGTATTTT. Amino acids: CASSFEGGMVPDTQYF.

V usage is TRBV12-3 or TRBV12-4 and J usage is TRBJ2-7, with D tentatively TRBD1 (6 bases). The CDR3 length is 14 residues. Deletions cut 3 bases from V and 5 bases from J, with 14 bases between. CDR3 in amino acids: CASSLLGAGHEQYF. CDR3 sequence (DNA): TGTGCCAGCAGTTTGTTGGGGGCTGGTCACGAGCAGTACTTC.

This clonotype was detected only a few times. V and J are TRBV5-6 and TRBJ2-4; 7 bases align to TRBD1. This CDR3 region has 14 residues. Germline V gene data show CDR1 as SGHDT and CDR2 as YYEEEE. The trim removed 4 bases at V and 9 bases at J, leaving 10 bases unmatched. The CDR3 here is CASSPSGQDGIQYF. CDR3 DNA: TGTGCCAGCAGCCCTTCAGGACAGGATGGCATTCAGTACTTC.

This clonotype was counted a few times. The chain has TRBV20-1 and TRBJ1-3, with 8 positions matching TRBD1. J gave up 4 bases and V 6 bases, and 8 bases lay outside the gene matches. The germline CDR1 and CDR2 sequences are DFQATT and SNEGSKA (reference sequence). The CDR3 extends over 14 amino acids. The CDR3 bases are TGCAGTGCATCCGACAGGGGTACCGGAAACACCATATATTTT. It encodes CSASDRGTGNTIYF.

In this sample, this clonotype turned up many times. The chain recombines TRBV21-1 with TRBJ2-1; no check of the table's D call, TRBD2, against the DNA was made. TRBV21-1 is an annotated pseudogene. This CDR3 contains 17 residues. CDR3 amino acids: CASSSIPSDLSYNEQFF. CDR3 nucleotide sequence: TGTGCCAGCAGCTCCATTCCTAGCGACCTGTCATACAATGAGCAGTTCTTC.

CDR3 protein: CASSQGSTSYEQYV. The CDR3 DNA sequence: TGTGCCAGCAGCCAAGGGTCGACTAGCTACGAGCAGTACGTC. The gene calls are TRBV3-1 and TRBJ2-7; a weak D match, TRBD2 (6 bases). The V end was cut by 1 base, the J end by 3 bases, with 10 bases between. CDR3 length equals 14 residues. Per the germline V gene, CDR1 is LGHDT and CDR2 is YNNKEL (reference sequence).

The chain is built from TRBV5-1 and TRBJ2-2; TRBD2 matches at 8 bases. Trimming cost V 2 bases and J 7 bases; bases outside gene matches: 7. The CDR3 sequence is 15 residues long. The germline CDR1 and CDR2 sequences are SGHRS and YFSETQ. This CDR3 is CASSLDGRAIGELFF. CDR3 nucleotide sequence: TGCGCCAGCAGCTTAGACGGGAGGGCCATCGGGGAGCTGTTTTTT.

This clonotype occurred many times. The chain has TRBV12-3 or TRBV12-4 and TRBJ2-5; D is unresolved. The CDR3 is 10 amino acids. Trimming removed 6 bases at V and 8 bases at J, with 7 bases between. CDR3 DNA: TGTGCCAGCAGCGCAGGAACCCAGTACTTC. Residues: CASSAGTQYF.

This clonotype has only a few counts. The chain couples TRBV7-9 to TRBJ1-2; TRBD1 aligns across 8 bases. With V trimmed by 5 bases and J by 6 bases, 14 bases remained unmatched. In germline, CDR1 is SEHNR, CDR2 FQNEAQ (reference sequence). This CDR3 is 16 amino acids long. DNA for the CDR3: TGTGCCAGCAGCCCGAGGACAGGGAGTGTGGTTAATGGCTACACCTTC. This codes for CASSPRTGSVVNGYTF.

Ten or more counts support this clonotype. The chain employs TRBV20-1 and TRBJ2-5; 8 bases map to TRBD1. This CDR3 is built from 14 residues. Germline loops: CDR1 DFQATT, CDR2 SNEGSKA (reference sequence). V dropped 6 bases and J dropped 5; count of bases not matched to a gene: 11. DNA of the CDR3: TGCAGTGCAACCGGGACAGGTCCTGGGGAGACCCAGTACTTC. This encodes CSATGTGPGETQYF.

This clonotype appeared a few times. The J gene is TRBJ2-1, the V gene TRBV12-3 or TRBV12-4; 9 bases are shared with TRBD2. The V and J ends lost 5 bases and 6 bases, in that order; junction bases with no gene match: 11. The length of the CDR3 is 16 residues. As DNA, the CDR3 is TGTGCCAGCAGTCCCCCGGGACTAGCCGGGTTCAATGAGCAGTTCTTC. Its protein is CASSPPGLAGFNEQFF.

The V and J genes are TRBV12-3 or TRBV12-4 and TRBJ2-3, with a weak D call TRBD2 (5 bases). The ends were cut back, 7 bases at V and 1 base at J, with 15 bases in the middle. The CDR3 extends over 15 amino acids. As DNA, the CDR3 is TGTGCCAGCACCTTGAGCGGTTTTCGCACAGATACGCAGTATTTT. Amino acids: CASTLSGFRTDTQYF.

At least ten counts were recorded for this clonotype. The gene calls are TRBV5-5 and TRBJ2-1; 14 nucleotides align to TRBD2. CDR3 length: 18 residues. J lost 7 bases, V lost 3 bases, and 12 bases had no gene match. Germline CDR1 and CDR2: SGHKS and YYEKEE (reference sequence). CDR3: CASSSDGTSGRAGNEQFF. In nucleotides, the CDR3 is TGTGCCAGCAGCTCCGATGGGACTAGCGGGAGAGCGGGGAATGAGCAGTTCTTC.

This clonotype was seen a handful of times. This CDR3 is CASTRDRSDPQYF. CDR3 bases: TGCGCCAGCACCCGGGACAGGTCGGATCCGCAGTATTTT. The genes are TRBV5-1 and TRBJ2-3; TRBD1 agrees at 8 bases. Losses at the gene ends were 6 bases for V and 10 bases for J; bases not matched to a gene: 10. The CDR3 sequence is 13 residues long. The V gene's germline CDR1 is SGHRS and CDR2 YFSETQ.

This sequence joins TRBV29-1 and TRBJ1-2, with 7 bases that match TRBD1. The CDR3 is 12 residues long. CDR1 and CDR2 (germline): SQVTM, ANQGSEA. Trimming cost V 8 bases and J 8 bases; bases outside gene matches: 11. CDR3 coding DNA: TGCAGCACCCCGGACAGGCCTGGGGGCTACACCTTC. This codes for CSTPDRPGGYTF.

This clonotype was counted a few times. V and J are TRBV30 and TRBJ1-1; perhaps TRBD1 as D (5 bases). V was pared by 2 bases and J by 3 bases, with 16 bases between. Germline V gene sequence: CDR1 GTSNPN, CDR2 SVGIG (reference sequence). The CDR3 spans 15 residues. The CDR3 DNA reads TGTGCCTGGAGTTTAAAGGGGTTTCCGGACACTGAAGCTTTCTTT. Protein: CAWSLKGFPDTEAFF.

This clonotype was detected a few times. Written as DNA, the CDR3 is TGCAGCGCCCGGACAGGGGGAAACTATGGCTACACCTTC. Its translation: CSARTGGNYGYTF. The chain joins TRBV29-1 to TRBJ1-2; the match to TRBD1 covers 10 bases. CDR1 and CDR2 (germline): SQVTM, ANQGSEA. The CDR3 totals 13 residues. Trimming took 7 bases from V and 2 from J; bases not matched to a gene: 4.

CDR3 residues: CASSYQGPPQHF. The CDR3 DNA sequence: TGTGCCAGCAGTTACCAAGGTCCGCCCCAGCATTTT. V usage is TRBV6-6 and J usage is TRBJ1-5; D unresolved. V was trimmed by 2 bases and J by 9 bases, leaving 8 bases between them. CDR3 length: 12 residues. Germline-derived CDR1 and CDR2 are MNHNY and SVGAGI (reference sequence).

Here the CDR3 reads CASSYGLHNEQFF. As DNA, the CDR3 is TGTGCCAGCAGTTACGGGCTACACAATGAGCAGTTCTTC. The chain has TRBV6-6 and TRBJ2-1, with unresolved D. Germline CDR1 and CDR2: MNHNY and SVGAGI (reference sequence). The CDR3 totals 13 residues. V dropped 2 bases and J dropped 5 bases, with 7 bases sitting between them.

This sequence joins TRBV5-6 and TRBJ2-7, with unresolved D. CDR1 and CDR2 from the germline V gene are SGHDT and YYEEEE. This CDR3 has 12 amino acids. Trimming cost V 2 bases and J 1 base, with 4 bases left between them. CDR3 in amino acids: CASSFRSYEQYV. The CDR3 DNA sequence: TGTGCCAGCAGCTTTCGGTCCTACGAGCAGTACGTC.

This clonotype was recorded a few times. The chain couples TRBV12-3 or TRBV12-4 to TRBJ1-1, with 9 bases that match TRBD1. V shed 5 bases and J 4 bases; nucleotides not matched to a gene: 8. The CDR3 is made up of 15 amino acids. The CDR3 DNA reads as TGTGCCAGCAGTCGGACAGGGGTTCAGGGCACTGAAGCTTTCTTT. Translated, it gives CASSRTGVQGTEAFF.

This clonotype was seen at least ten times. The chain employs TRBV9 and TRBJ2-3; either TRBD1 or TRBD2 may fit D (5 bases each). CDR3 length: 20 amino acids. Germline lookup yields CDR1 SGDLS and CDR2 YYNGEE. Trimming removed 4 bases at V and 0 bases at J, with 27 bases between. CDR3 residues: CASSSPGEGDPSLSTDTQYF. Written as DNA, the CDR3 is TGTGCCAGCAGCTCACCCGGGGAAGGGGACCCCTCTCTGAGCACAGATACGCAGTATTTT.

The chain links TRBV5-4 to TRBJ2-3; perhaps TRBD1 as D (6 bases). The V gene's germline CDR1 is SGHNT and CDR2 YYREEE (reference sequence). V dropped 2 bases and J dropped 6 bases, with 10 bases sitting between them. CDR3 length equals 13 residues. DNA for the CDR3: TGTGCCAGCAGCTTCGAGGGGGTGGATACGCAGTATTTT. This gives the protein CASSFEGVDTQYF.

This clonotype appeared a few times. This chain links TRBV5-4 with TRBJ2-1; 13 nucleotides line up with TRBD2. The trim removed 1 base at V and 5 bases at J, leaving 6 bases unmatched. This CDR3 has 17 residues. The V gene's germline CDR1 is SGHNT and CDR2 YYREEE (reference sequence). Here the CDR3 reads CASSLYILAGGNNEQFF. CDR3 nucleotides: TGTGCCAGCAGCTTGTATATACTAGCGGGAGGGAACAATGAGCAGTTCTTC. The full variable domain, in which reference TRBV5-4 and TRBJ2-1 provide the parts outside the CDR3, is ETGVTQSPTHLIKTRGQQVTLRCSSQSGHNTVSWYQQALGQGPQFIFQYYREEENGRGNFPPRFSGLQFPNYSSELNVNALELDDSALYLCASSLYILAGGNNEQFFGPGTRLTVL.

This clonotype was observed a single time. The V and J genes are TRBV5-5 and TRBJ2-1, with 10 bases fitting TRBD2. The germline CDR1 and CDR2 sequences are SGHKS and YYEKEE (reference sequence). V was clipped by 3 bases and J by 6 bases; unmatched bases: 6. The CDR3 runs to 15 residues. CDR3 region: CASSSLAGRGNEQFF. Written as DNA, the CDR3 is TGTGCCAGCAGCTCACTAGCGGGACGGGGCAATGAGCAGTTCTTC.

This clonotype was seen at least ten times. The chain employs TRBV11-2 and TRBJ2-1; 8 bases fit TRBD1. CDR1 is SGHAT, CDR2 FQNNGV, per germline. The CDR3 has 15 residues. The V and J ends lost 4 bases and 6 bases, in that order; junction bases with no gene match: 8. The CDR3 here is CASSSEQGEPNEQFF. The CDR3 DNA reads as TGTGCCAGCAGCTCTGAACAGGGGGAACCCAATGAGCAGTTCTTC.